The clone carrying this TCR beta chain came up many times. Antigen unknown. This sample stems from a study of neurological immune-mediated disorders. TCRdb independently ran MiXCR on the 5' RACE reads; one entry per CDR3 protein. The sample has over 45,000 distinct CDR3 sequences; 3% to 3.5% are singletons. Where libraries were unsorted, they were derived from 2 million PBMCs stored at -80 degrees C. CDR1 is ENHRY, CDR2 SYGVKD, per germline. This CDR3 comprises 15 residues. Trimming left V 9 bases short and J 0 bases short, with 17 bases between. The study, taken as a whole, reports: It was the repertoires of 18 of 34 multiple sclerosis patients that phylogenetic grouping placed in one related-CDR3 cluster, which is a possible signature.

This TCR derives from a man in his forties with multiple sclerosis. Input material: PBMCs. The genes are TRBV10-3 and TRBJ1-1, with D unresolved. CDR3 amino acids: CAIRDGAGLNTEAFF. The CDR3 DNA reads as TGTGCCATTCGAGACGGCGCCGGTTTGAACACTGAAGCTTTCTTT.